This TCR beta chain derives from a study of cytomegalovirus exposure and HLA in healthy donors. Amplification used 60 Vbeta primers and 13 Jbeta primers. Method: immunoSEQ multiplex PCR; TCRdb's copy keeps in-frame clones and lacks some. Of about 110,000 clones in the sample, around 80% were seen once. Trimming cost V 4 bases and J 7 bases, with 17 bases left between them. This CDR3 has 14 amino acids. The germline V gene has CDR1 SGDLS and CDR2 YYNGEE. This rearrangement joins TRBV9 to TRBJ1-2; tentatively, D is TRBD1 (6 bases). This TCR came from a female donor in good health and CMV-seropositive. Material: PBMCs. The CDR3 here is CASSPETGQRGYTF. The CDR3 nucleotides are TGTGCCAGCAGCCCAGAGACAGGTCAGCGTGGCTACACCTTC.